The source of this TCR beta chain is a study of technical replicates of blood from several donors. Assay used: immunoSEQ multiplex PCR; TCRdb lists only in-frame clones, some missing. The data show 87,000 or so clones, about 91% seen once. This clone was recorded once. CDR3 length: 15 residues. The germline CDR1 and CDR2 sequences are GTSNPN and SVGIG (reference sequence). Trimming removed 1 base from V and 3 bases from J; junction bases left unmatched: 5. This rearrangement joins TRBV30 to TRBJ1-4; TRBD1 matches at 7 bases. The material sequenced was T cells isolated from PBMCs. This clonotype originated in a human donor in good health. CDR3 bases: TGTGCCTGGAGTGAGACAGGGAGGCCTAATGAAAAACTGTTTTTT. It encodes CAWSETGRPNEKLFF.